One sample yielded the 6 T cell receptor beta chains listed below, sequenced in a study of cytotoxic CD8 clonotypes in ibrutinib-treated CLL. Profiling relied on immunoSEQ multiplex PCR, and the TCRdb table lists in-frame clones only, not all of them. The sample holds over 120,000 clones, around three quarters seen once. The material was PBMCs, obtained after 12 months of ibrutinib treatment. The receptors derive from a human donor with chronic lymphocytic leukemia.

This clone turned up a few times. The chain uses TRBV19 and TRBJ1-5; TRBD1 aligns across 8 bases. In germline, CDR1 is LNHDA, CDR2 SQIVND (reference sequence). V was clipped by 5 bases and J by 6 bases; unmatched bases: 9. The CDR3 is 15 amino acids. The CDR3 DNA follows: TGTGCCAGTAGTTACGACAGGGGTGGGCTTCAGCCCCAGCATTTT. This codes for CASSYDRGGLQPQHF.

This CDR3 is CASTEGASGSYEQYF. The DNA of the CDR3 is TGTGCCAGCACCGAGGGGGCTAGCGGGAGCTACGAGCAGTACTTC. The genes are TRBV9 and TRBJ2-7; 10 bases align to TRBD2. V dropped 6 bases and J dropped 3; count of bases not matched to a gene: 9. CDR1 and CDR2 from the germline V gene are SGDLS and YYNGEE. The CDR3 has 15 amino acids. The entire variable domain, with the rest obtained from reference TRBV9 and TRBJ2-7, is as follows: DSGVTQTPKHLITATGQRVTLRCSPRSGDLSVYWYQQSLDQGLQFLIQYYNGEERAKGNILERFSAQQFPDLHSELNLSSLELGDSALYFCASTEGASGSYEQYFGPGTRLTVT.

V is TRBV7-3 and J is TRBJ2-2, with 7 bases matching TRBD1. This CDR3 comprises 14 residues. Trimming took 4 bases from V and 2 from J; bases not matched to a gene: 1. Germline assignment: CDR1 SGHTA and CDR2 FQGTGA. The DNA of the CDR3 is TGTGCCAGCAGCTGGGACAGAAACACCGGGGAGCTGTTTTTT. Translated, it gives CASSWDRNTGELFF.

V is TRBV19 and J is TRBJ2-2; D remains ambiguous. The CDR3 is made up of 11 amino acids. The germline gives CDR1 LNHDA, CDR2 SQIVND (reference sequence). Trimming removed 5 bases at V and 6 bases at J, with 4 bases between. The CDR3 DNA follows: TGTGCCAGTAGTTTTTCCGGGGAGCTGTTTTTT. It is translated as CASSFSGELFF. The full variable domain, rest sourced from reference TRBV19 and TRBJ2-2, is DGGITQSPKYLFRKEGQNVTLSCEQNLNHDAMYWYRQDPGQGLRLIYYSQIVNDFQKGDIAEGYSVSREKKESFPLTVTSAQKNPTAFYLCASSFSGELFFGEGSRLTVL.

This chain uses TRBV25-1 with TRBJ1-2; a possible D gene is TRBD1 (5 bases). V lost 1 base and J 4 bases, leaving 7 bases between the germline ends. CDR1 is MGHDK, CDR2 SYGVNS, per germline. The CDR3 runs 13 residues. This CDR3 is CASSESGPYGYTF. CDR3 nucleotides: TGTGCCAGCAGTGAATCAGGGCCCTATGGCTACACCTTC.

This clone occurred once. In nucleotides, the CDR3 is TGTGCCAGCAGTGAAAGGTGGGGCGCTCCTGTGTCCTACGAGCAGTACTTC. Translation gives CASSERWGAPVSYEQYF. The chain has TRBV2 and TRBJ2-7, with D perhaps TRBD1 (5 bases). CDR1 is SNHLY and CDR2 is FYNNEI in the germline V gene. CDR3 size: 17 residues. Trimming removed 2 bases at V and 1 base at J, with 18 bases between. The full variable domain, in which reference TRBV2 and TRBJ2-7 provide the parts outside the CDR3, is EPEVTQTPSHQVTQMGQEVILRCVPISNHLYFYWYRQILGQKVEFLVSFYNNEISEKSEIFDDQFSVERPDGSNFTLKIRSTKLEDSAMYFCASSERWGAPVSYEQYFGPGTRLTVT.